Listed below are T cell receptor beta chains from one sample, sequenced in a study of OX40 agonist ivuxolimab in advanced cancers. Generated by immunoSEQ multiplex PCR, the TCRdb table keeps only in-frame clones and is missing some. The profile covers approximately 74,000 clones, with over 75% appearing a single time and approximately 0.55% taken by the ten largest. The specimen comprised CD4+ or CD8+ T cells sorted from blood, sampled in a trial of the OX40 agonist ivuxolimab. These receptors all stem from an adult with an advanced solid tumor such as melanoma, head and neck, liver or kidney cancer. The CDR3 runs from the conserved cysteine through the conserved F or W.

V: TRBV29-1; length: 13; CDR3: CSVGLARSNEQFF
V: TRBV27; length: 14; CDR3: CASGPQGVPGELFF
V: TRBV7-8; length: 14; CDR3: CASSLDHFNTEAFF
V: TRBV7-2; length: 16; CDR3: CASSWRPSVSTDTQYF
V: TRBV7-2; length: 14; CDR3: CASSLAQGAGELFF
V: TRBV5-4; length: 14; CDR3: CASSLKGGGNTIYF
V: TRBV19; length: 15; CDR3: CASSPLAGAGNEQFF
V: TRBV28; length: 16; CDR3: CASSEGGSGDTDTQYF
V: TRBV9; length: 15; CDR3: CASSTRAGNSDTQYF
V: TRBV5-1; length: 11; CDR3: CASSDSYEQYF
V: TRBV27; length: 15; CDR3: CASGPNPDIWRGYTF
V: TRBV5-4; length: 14; CDR3: CASSLSVLNTEAFF
V: TRBV28; length: 13; CDR3: CASSLSGRDEQYF
V: TRBV5-4; length: 18; CDR3: CASSAGLAGGPPKHEQFF
V: TRBV5-1; length: 14; CDR3: CASSLATGIETQYF
V: TRBV30; length: 14; CDR3: CAWSVTLWEGGQFF
V: TRBV28; length: 10; CDR3: CASRGGEQFF
V: TRBV19; length: 15; CDR3: CASSYSLRGSWEQYF
V: TRBV9; length: 15; CDR3: CASSPAGFSPGEQYF
V: TRBV7-3; length: 15; CDR3: CASSPTSGSYNEQFF
V: TRBV7-2; length: 14; CDR3: CASSLDRGRETQYF
V: TRBV7-9; length: 16; CDR3: CASSLGQGVDTGELFF
V: TRBV6-5; length: 16; CDR3: CASSYSLHSYNSPLHF
V: TRBV7-2; length: 13; CDR3: CASSLMTSEQQYF